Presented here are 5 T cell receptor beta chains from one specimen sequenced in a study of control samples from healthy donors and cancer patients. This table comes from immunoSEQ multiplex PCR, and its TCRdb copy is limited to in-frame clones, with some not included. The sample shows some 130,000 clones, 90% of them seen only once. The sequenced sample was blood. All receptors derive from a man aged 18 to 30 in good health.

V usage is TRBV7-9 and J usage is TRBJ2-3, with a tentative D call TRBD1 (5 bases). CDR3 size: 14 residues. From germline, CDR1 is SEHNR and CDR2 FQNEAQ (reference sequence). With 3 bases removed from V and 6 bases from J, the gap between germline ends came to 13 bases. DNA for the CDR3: TGTGCCAGCAGCTTGGGTCAGGGTGGCGATACGCAGTATTTT. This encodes CASSLGQGGDTQYF.

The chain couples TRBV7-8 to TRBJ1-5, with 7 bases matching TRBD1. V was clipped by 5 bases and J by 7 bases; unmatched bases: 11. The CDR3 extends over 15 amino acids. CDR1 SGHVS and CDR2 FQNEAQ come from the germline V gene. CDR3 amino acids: CASSLGQAGGQPQHF. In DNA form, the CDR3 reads TGTGCCAGCAGCCTAGGCCAGGCAGGGGGACAGCCCCAGCATTTT.

The CDR3 nucleotides are TGTGCCAGCAGCGTAGCTACGAGGGCGGGGGGCTACACCTTC. Its translation: CASSVATRAGGYTF. J is TRBJ1-2 and V is TRBV9; D uncertain. Germline V lookup: CDR1 SGDLS, CDR2 YYNGEE. This CDR3 comprises 14 residues. Trimming left V 0 bases short and J 8 bases short, with 14 bases between.

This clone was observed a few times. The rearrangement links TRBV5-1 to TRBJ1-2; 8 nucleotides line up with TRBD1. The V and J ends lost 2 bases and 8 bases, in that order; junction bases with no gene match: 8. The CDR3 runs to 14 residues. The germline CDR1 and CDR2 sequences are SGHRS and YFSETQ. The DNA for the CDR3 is TGCGCCAGCAGCTTCGGGACAGGCGGCAGAGGCTACACCTTC. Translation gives CASSFGTGGRGYTF.

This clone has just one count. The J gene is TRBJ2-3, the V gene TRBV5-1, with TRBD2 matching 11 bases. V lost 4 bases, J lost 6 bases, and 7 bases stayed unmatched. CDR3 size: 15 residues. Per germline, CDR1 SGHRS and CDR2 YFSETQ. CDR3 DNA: TGCGCCAGCAGCATTAGCGGGGGGGCCGTTGATACGCAGTATTTT. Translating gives CASSISGGAVDTQYF.